This TCR beta chain was retrieved from a study of T cells in women clearing cervical HPV infection. Study information: Women with histologically confirmed HPV16-related CIN3 or worse, 2 with invasive cancer, served as cases. Cases' blood sampling followed lesion detection by median approximately 140 days (90 to 200). Only a few women had HLA typing results available.

With respect to this clone: The target antigen is unknown. The observed sequence ends 3 residues before the CDR3 terminus, with the missing tail filled in from the germline J gene.

Generated by immunoSEQ multiplex PCR, the TCRdb table keeps only in-frame clones and is missing some. The sample has 25,000 to 30,000 clones. Whole-study findings and limits: TRBV6-7 abundance was lower in cases than controls (roughly 0.12% versus 0.15%).

Germline V gene data show CDR1 as SGHNT and CDR2 as YYREEE (reference sequence). This CDR3 contains 15 residues. V lost 3 bases, J lost 1 base, and 4 bases stayed unmatched. Input material: blood buffy coat. The chain employs TRBV5-4 and TRBJ2-1; 7 positions match TRBD1. The sequence came from a woman between 18 and 69 years old with a cervical HPV16 infection that either progressed to CIN3+ or cleared (not recorded which). Partial CDR3 DNA: TGTGCCAGCAGCTGGGACAGTCAATCCTACAATGAG. Amino acid sequence: CASSWDSQSYNE. The complete CDR3 protein is CASSWDSQSYNEQFF.